A selection of T cell receptor beta chains follows, all from one sample in a study of identical twins. TCRdb re-analysed the 5' RACE reads in MiXCR, keeping a single row per CDR3 protein. The sample lists under 900,000 distinct CDR3 sequences, approximately 13% occurring once. In addition, the sample was reused for a study of yellow fever vaccine responses in identical twins.

The sample taken for sequencing was PBMCs. The receptors originated from a woman between 18 and 29 years old in good health. Both conserved end residues are part of each CDR3. Fields, in order: V gene, J gene, clone size, D gene, CDR3 length, CDR3 protein, CDR3 DNA. A D gene is named only where the DNA matches it firmly. Clone size is stated in some rows and not others, as once, few, many or a class when expanded.

>TRBV5-1|TRBJ1-1|few|.|14
CASSLEAGPQKAFF
TGCGCCAGCAGCTTGGAGGCCGGACCTCAGAAAGCTTTCTTT
>TRBV2|TRBJ2-1|.|TRBD2|14
CASDKLAGGNEQFF
TGTGCCAGCGATAAACTAGCGGGGGGCAATGAGCAGTTCTTC
>TRBV5-6|TRBJ2-4|.|TRBD2|17
CASSLFAGGTAKNIQYF
TGTGCCAGCAGCTTATTTGCGGGGGGCACAGCCAAAAACATTCAGTACTTC
>TRBV4-1|TRBJ2-7|.|.|16
CASSQLIVLSSYEQYF
TGCGCCAGCAGCCAACTAATCGTCCTGAGCTCCTACGAGCAGTACTTC
>TRBV6-1|TRBJ2-3|.|.|16
CASSFGTGNGVDTQYF
TGTGCCAGCAGCTTCGGGACTGGCAATGGGGTAGATACGCAGTATTTT
>TRBV18|TRBJ2-7|few|TRBD1|14
CASSPYDRAYEQYF
TGTGCCAGCTCACCATACGACAGGGCCTACGAGCAGTACTTC
>TRBV5-1|TRBJ2-1|few|TRBD2|16
CASSFKEREISNEQFF
TGCGCCAGCAGCTTTAAGGAGCGGGAGATAAGCAATGAGCAGTTCTTC
>TRBV14|TRBJ1-1|.|TRBD1|13
CATNRGMGTEAFF
TGTGCCACAAACAGGGGAATGGGCACTGAAGCTTTCTTT
>TRBV23-1|TRBJ2-3|few|.|17
CASSQSPGLKEADTQYF
TGCGCCAGCAGTCAATCCCCGGGACTCAAAGAGGCAGATACGCAGTATTTT
>TRBV11-2|TRBJ1-5|many|.|14
CASSLRDSNQPQHF
TGTGCCAGCAGCTTACGAGATAGCAATCAGCCCCAGCATTTT
>TRBV18|TRBJ2-1|many|TRBD2|15
CASSPGGGTYNEQFF
TGTGCCAGCTCACCCGGCGGGGGAACCTACAATGAGCAGTTCTTC
>TRBV20-1|TRBJ2-3|few|.|13
CSAPSFSGDTQYF
TGCAGTGCTCCTAGTTTCAGTGGAGATACGCAGTATTTT
>TRBV7-9|TRBJ2-7|.|.|13
CASSRASKHEQYF
TGTGCCAGCAGCCGAGCTTCGAAGCACGAGCAGTACTTC
>TRBV12-3/TRBV12-4|TRBJ2-3|few|TRBD1|15
CASSSTGQGTDTQYF
TGTGCCAGCAGTTCCACGGGACAGGGAACAGATACGCAGTATTTT
>TRBV15|TRBJ1-6|.|.|14
CATSREGVNSPLHF
TGTGCCACCAGCAGAGAAGGGGTGAATTCACCCCTCCACTTT
>TRBV7-6|TRBJ1-4|many|.|14
CASSSVAGNEKLFF
TGTGCCAGCAGCTCGGTAGCGGGTAATGAAAAACTGTTTTTT
>TRBV4-1|TRBJ2-1|.|.|17
CASSQDGTSPSYNEQFF
TGCGCCAGCAGCCAAGACGGTACTAGTCCTTCCTACAATGAGCAGTTCTTC
>TRBV7-2|TRBJ1-4|.|.|12
CASSNSDEKLFF
TGTGCCAGCAGCAACAGCGATGAAAAACTGTTTTTT
>TRBV12-3/TRBV12-4|TRBJ2-5|many|.|13
CASSLNSQETQYF
TGTGCCAGCAGTTTAAACTCGCAAGAGACCCAGTACTTC
>TRBV5-1|TRBJ2-1|few|TRBD1|15
CASSPNGQGYNEQFF
TGCGCCAGCAGCCCCAACGGACAGGGATACAATGAGCAGTTCTTC
>TRBV24-1|TRBJ2-1|few|TRBD2|19
CATSDAILPAGGIYNEQFF
TGTGCCACCAGTGACGCAATCCTTCCAGCGGGAGGGATCTACAATGAGCAGTTCTTC
>TRBV5-1|TRBJ1-6|few|.|14
CASSHGQNNSPLHF
TGCGCCAGCAGCCACGGACAGAATAATTCACCCCTCCACTTT
>TRBV3-1|TRBJ2-1|few|TRBD2|15
CASSQDTASGRGAFF
TGTGCCAGCAGCCAAGATACGGCTAGCGGGAGGGGCGCGTTCTTC
>TRBV27|TRBJ1-5|.|.|15
CASSFQGNSNQPQHF
TGTGCCAGCAGTTTCCAGGGGAACAGCAATCAGCCCCAGCATTTT
>TRBV11-2|TRBJ1-4|few|.|14
CASSPPATNEKLFF
TGTGCCAGCAGTCCTCCCGCAACTAATGAAAAACTGTTTTTT
>TRBV11-1|TRBJ2-1|few|TRBD2|18
CASSLELAGEGNRYEQFF
TGTGCCAGCAGCTTAGAACTAGCGGGAGAGGGTAATCGGTATGAGCAGTTCTTC
>TRBV7-9|TRBJ1-2|many|.|16
CASSSTLVGRWYGYTF
TGTGCCAGCAGCTCCACTCTTGTGGGGAGATGGTATGGCTACACCTTC